The 16 T cell receptor beta chains in this list originate from one sample, sequenced in a study of molecular identifiers for immune sequencing clone quantification. TCRdb independently ran MiXCR on the PCR reads; one entry per CDR3 protein. The repertoire has about 640,000 distinct CDR3 sequences, around 20% of them found once; the top ten carry about 0.9%. The sample taken for sequencing was naive CD8+ T cells from blood, with Jurkat cell RNA spiked in. Described subset: FACS-sorted CD8+CD4-CCR7+CD45RA+ naive T cells. Receptors were obtained from a human donor in good health. Some libraries in this study had Jurkat cell RNA spiked in.

This clonotype was seen at least ten times. V and J are TRBV12-3 or TRBV12-4 and TRBJ2-1, with a possible D match to TRBD2 (6 bases). CDR3 length: 13 amino acids. Trimming took 2 bases from V and 8 from J, leaving 10 bases between them. The CDR3 nucleotides are TGTGCCAGCAGTTTAATAGCGGCCGATGAGCAGTTCTTC. Translated, it gives CASSLIAADEQFF.

This clonotype was counted many times. The genes are TRBV6-5 and TRBJ1-5, with D possibly being TRBD1 (6 bases). Germline values: CDR1 MNHEY, CDR2 SVGAGI. V was cut by 4 bases and J by 6 bases, with 10 bases left in between. This CDR3 comprises 13 residues. The CDR3 protein is CASSSGAFQPQHF. The CDR3 DNA follows: TGTGCCAGCAGTTCAGGGGCGTTTCAGCCCCAGCATTTT.

This clonotype was seen once. The junction departs from germline at one end; a sequencing error may be responsible. The chain is built from TRBV30 and TRBJ2-2, with a tentative D call TRBD2 (7 bases). Germline V gene sequence: CDR1 GTSNPN, CDR2 SVGIG (reference sequence). This CDR3 has 14 residues. The CDR3 DNA reads TGCGCCTGGAGTGGGAGGGGGAAGACCGGGGAGCTGGTTTTT. Its translation is CAWSGRGKTGELVF.

The table lists this clonotype with many counts. The chain joins TRBV7-3 to TRBJ2-2; D gene unclear. The CDR3 spans 14 residues. V lost 2 bases and J 1 base, leaving 5 bases between the germline ends. The germline V gene encodes CDR1 SGHTA and CDR2 FQGTGA. CDR3 sequence: CASSLSKNTGELFF. In nucleotides, the CDR3 is TGTGCCAGCAGCTTATCTAAGAACACCGGGGAGCTGTTTTTT.

This clonotype came up many times. The V and J genes are TRBV27 and TRBJ1-5, with D maybe TRBD1 (5 bases). This CDR3 has 13 residues. Germline V gene data show CDR1 as MNHEY and CDR2 as SMNVEV (reference sequence). Trimming removed 6 bases at V and 2 bases at J, with 8 bases between. Here the CDR3 DNA reads TGTGCCAGCAGGAGGGGAGGCAATCAGCCCCAGCATTTT. Translating gives CASRRGGNQPQHF.

This clonotype came up many times. The rearrangement uses TRBV10-2 and TRBJ2-3; TRBD2 agrees at 9 bases. The germline gives CDR1 WSHSY, CDR2 SAAADI. The length of the CDR3 is 16 residues. J lost 0 bases, V lost 0 bases, and 1 base had no gene match. Here the CDR3 reads CASSESGLASTDTQYF. CDR3 nucleotides: TGCGCCAGCAGTGAGTCTGGACTAGCGAGCACAGATACGCAGTATTTT.

The table lists this clonotype with many counts. The chain employs TRBV29-1 and TRBJ2-7, with D possibly TRBD1 on 6 matching bases. V was trimmed by 2 bases and J by 4 bases, leaving 12 bases between them. The CDR3 is 13 amino acids. Germline V gene sequence: CDR1 SQVTM, CDR2 ANQGSEA. This CDR3 reads CSVEKGHTYEQYF. The CDR3 DNA sequence: TGCAGCGTTGAAAAGGGACATACTTACGAGCAGTACTTC.

This clonotype came up a few times. CDR3 loop: CSTSTGYGYTF. For the CDR3, the DNA is TGCAGCACTTCGACAGGCTATGGCTACACCTTC. V usage is TRBV29-1 and J usage is TRBJ1-2; D may be TRBD1 (6 bases). V lost 8 bases and J 4 bases, leaving 11 bases between the germline ends. Germline CDR1 SQVTM, CDR2 ANQGSEA. This CDR3 has 11 amino acids.

This chain uses TRBV7-9 with TRBJ2-1; 10 bases agree with TRBD2. This CDR3 is 18 amino acids long. J lost 3 bases, V lost 5 bases, and 13 bases had no gene match. Germline CDR1 reads SEHNR; CDR2 reads FQNEAQ (reference sequence). CDR3 nucleotides: TGTGCCAGCAGCCCAAACCTACCGGGACTAGCGAGCTACAATGAGCAGTTCTTC. Its translation is CASSPNLPGLASYNEQFF. The whole variable domain, remainder taken from reference TRBV7-9 and TRBJ2-1, is DTGVSQNPRHKITKRGQNVTFRCDPISEHNRLYWYRQTLGQGPEFLTYFQNEAQLEKSRLLSDRFSAERPKGSFSTLEIQRTEQGDSAMYLCASSPNLPGLASYNEQFFGPGTRLTVL.

The chain employs TRBV2 and TRBJ2-7; TRBD1 agrees at 11 bases. The CDR3 is 13 amino acids. CDR1 SNHLY and CDR2 FYNNEI come from the germline V gene. Losses at the gene ends were 10 bases for V and 4 bases for J; bases not matched to a gene: 6. The CDR3 region has the DNA TGTGCCACTACTGGACAGGGGGCATACGAGCAGTACTTC. This gives the protein CATTGQGAYEQYF.

This clonotype was seen a single time. The chain links TRBV28 to TRBJ2-3, with D perhaps given as TRBD1 or TRBD2 (5 bases each). V gave up 6 bases and J gave up 2 bases, with 24 bases separating them. Germline V gene lookup returns CDR1 MDHEN and CDR2 SYDVKM. The CDR3 is made up of 18 amino acids. CDR3 nucleotide sequence: TGTGCCAGCAGCTTCGGAGTTGGGCAGGGAGCGAACACAGATACGCAGTATTTT. Amino acid sequence: CASSFGVGQGANTDTQYF.

This clonotype showed up just a few times. Germline and junction disagree at one end, which may indicate a read error. The chain employs TRBV7-9 and TRBJ2-2, with a tentative D call TRBD2 (6 bases). This CDR3 is built from 17 residues. CDR1 and CDR2 from the germline V gene are SEHNR and FQNEAQ (reference sequence). The CDR3: CASSSRWGASSSGGLFF. For the CDR3, the DNA is TGTGCCAGCAGCTCCCGGTGGGGAGCGAGCTCGTCCGGGGGGCTGTTTTTT.

At least ten counts were recorded for this clonotype. The V call is TRBV7-9, the J call TRBJ1-1; possibly TRBD1 for D (5 bases). V lost 7 bases to trimming and J lost 1 base, with 16 bases between them. Germline CDR1 reads SEHNR; CDR2 reads FQNEAQ (reference sequence). The CDR3 has 15 amino acids. CDR3 bases: TGTGCCAGCAACTCGCCGTCAGGGACGAACACTGAAGCTTTCTTT. This gives the protein CASNSPSGTNTEAFF.

On this clonotype itself: Relative to the germline gene, one junction end is altered; a read error may explain this. The V and J genes are TRBV13 and TRBJ1-2; 9 bases line up with TRBD1. CDR3 length: 16 residues. CDR1 is PRHDT and CDR2 is FYEKMQ in the germline V gene (reference sequence). The DNA for the CDR3 is TGTGCCAGCGGCTTATACGGGGGACAGGGATATTATGGCCACACCTTC. It yields the protein CASGLYGGQGYYGHTF.

This clonotype was observed many times. This chain joins TRBV19 and TRBJ2-2; the D is unclear. The V gene's germline CDR1 is LNHDA and CDR2 SQIVND (reference sequence). V gave up 6 bases and J gave up 6 bases, with 8 bases separating them. The CDR3 covers 12 residues. In nucleotides, the CDR3 is TGTGCCAGTAGGACACTGGCCGGGGAGCTGTTTTTT. Its translation is CASRTLAGELFF.

This clonotype appeared many times. V gene TRBV6-2 or TRBV6-3 combines with J gene TRBJ2-3; 9 nucleotides line up with TRBD2. Germline V gives CDR1 MNHEY, CDR2 SVGEGT. The CDR3 sequence is 17 residues long. Unmatched junction bases numbered 6, after V lost 0 bases and J lost 2 bases. CDR3 loop: CASSYSRLADYTDTQYF. The DNA of the CDR3 is TGTGCCAGCAGTTACTCGAGACTAGCGGACTACACAGATACGCAGTATTTT.